Listed below are T cell receptor beta chains from one sample, sequenced in a study of immune cell composition in non-small cell lung cancer. This table comes from immunoSEQ multiplex PCR, and its TCRdb copy is limited to in-frame clones, with some not included. In the table there are about 940 clones, about four fifths of which are singletons. The material sequenced was lung tumor tissue. The source is a human donor with non-small cell lung cancer. The CDR3 runs from the conserved cysteine through the conserved F or W. The D gene is left open where the match is weak. Clone size is given for some rows only: seen once, a few or many times, or a class if the clone is expanded.

clone size	D gene	V gene	J gene	CDR3 protein	CDR3 DNA
NA	NA	TRBV5-4	TRBJ2-5	CASSVDNRQETQYF	TGTGCCAGCAGCGTGGACAACCGGCAAGAGACCCAGTACTTC
NA	NA	TRBV9	TRBJ1-4	CASSPQKTNEKLFF	TGTGCCAGCAGCCCTCAGAAGACTAATGAAAAACTGTTTTTT
NA	NA	TRBV7-3	TRBJ2-1	CASSLMAGPNEQFF	TGTGCCAGCAGCTTAATGGCGGGCCCCAATGAGCAGTTCTTC
NA	TRBD2	TRBV9	TRBJ2-1	CASSVVGGASNEQFF	TGTGCCAGCAGCGTAGTCGGGGGGGCGAGCAATGAGCAGTTCTTC
NA	NA	TRBV19	TRBJ1-6	CASSILAGQIGDSPLHF	NA
once	TRBD1	TRBV10-3	TRBJ2-3	CAISTRRWDRELDTQYF	TGTGCCATCAGCACCCGCCGTTGGGACAGGGAGTTGGATACGCAGTATTTT
NA	NA	TRBV6-1	TRBJ1-5	CASSEGRGYQPQHF	TGTGCCAGCAGTGAAGGGAGAGGTTATCAGCCCCAGCATTTT
NA	NA	TRBV10-2	TRBJ2-5	CASSSLQETQYF	TGCGCCAGCAGTTCCCTTCAAGAGACCCAGTACTTC
NA	TRBD2	TRBV15	TRBJ2-3	CATSRGILAGGSTDTQYF	TGTGCCACCAGCAGAGGTATCCTAGCGGGGGGGAGCACAGATACGCAGTATTTT
NA	TRBD1	TRBV2	TRBJ1-3	CASRRGQRSGNTIYF	TGTGCCAGCAGGAGGGGACAGCGCTCTGGAAACACCATATATTTT
NA	NA	TRBV13	TRBJ1-3	CASSPPGRSGNTIYF	TGTGCCAGCAGCCCACCGGGAAGGAGTGGAAACACCATATATTTT
few	NA	TRBV11-2	TRBJ1-2	CASSPGVGYGYTF	TGTGCCAGCAGCCCAGGGGTGGGCTATGGCTACACCTTC
NA	NA	TRBV6-1	TRBJ1-2	CATTPGGTDYGYTF	TGTGCCACCACGCCGGGTGGGACCGACTATGGCTACACCTTC
NA	NA	TRBV21-1	TRBJ2-7	CASRTGHPRYEQYF	TGTGCCAGCAGGACCGGACATCCGCGGTACGAGCAGTACTTC
NA	TRBD2	TRBV15	TRBJ2-7	CATSRDGGVEQYF	TGTGCCACCAGCAGAGATGGGGGGGTCGAGCAGTACTTC
NA	NA	TRBV7-9	TRBJ2-5	CASSLARGTDQETQYF	TGTGCCAGCAGCTTAGCGCGGGGCACGGATCAAGAGACCCAGTACTTC
NA	NA	TRBV9	TRBJ1-2	CASSVTWSTGNYGYTF	TGTGCCAGCAGCGTCACCTGGTCGACCGGGAACTATGGCTACACCTTC
NA	NA	TRBV19	TRBJ1-5	CASSRGVSQPQHF	TGTGCCAGTAGTAGGGGTGTCAGTCAGCCCCAGCATTTT
once	NA	TRBV5-1	TRBJ2-5	CASSLGGTVQETQYF	TGCGCCAGCAGCTTGGGAGGGACGGTCCAAGAGACCCAGTACTTC
NA	NA	TRBV30	TRBJ1-2	CAWSPRRENYGYTF	TGTGCCTGGAGTCCCCGAAGAGAAAACTATGGCTACACCTTC
NA	TRBD2	TRBV5-1	TRBJ2-3	CASSPGGALSTDTQYF	TGCGCCAGCAGCCCGGGAGGGGCCCTTAGCACAGATACGCAGTATTTT
NA	TRBD1	TRBV11-2	TRBJ1-6	CASSPRTGINSPLHF	TGTGCCAGCAGCCCTCGGACAGGGATTAATTCACCCCTCCACTTT
NA	NA	TRBV7-2	TRBJ1-3	CASSLGGGSGNTIYF	TGTGCCAGCAGCTTAGGCGGAGGGTCTGGAAACACCATATATTTT
NA	TRBD2	TRBV7-9	TRBJ2-1	CASTERGGYNEQFF	TGTGCCAGCACCGAGCGGGGGGGCTACAATGAGCAGTTCTTC
few	TRBD1	TRBV5-1	TRBJ1-1	CASSVGQGRTEAFF	TGCGCCAGCAGCGTGGGACAGGGGAGGACTGAAGCTTTCTTT
NA	NA	TRBV7-3	TRBJ1-5	CASSLGGSGQPQHF	TGTGCCAGCAGCTTAGGGGGGAGCGGTCAGCCCCAGCATTTT
NA	NA	TRBV6-1	TRBJ2-5	CASSEYWRARQETQYF	TGTGCCAGCAGTGAATATTGGCGGGCCAGACAAGAGACCCAGTACTTC
NA	TRBD2	TRBV6-6	TRBJ2-7	CASSYVASGEGCF	TGTGCCAGCAGTTACGTGGCTAGCGGGGAGGGGTGCTTC
NA	NA	TRBV18	TRBJ2-5	CASSPRESETQYF	TGTGCCAGCTCACCACGCGAGTCCGAGACCCAGTACTTC
NA	NA	TRBV6-6	TRBJ1-6	CASSVEQGEDSPLHF	TGTGCCAGCAGTGTCGAACAGGGAGAGGATTCACCCCTCCACTTT
once	NA	TRBV29-1	TRBJ2-1	CSVAWRGHYNEQFF	TGCAGCGTTGCCTGGCGGGGACACTACAATGAGCAGTTCTTC
NA	TRBD1	TRBV7-2	TRBJ2-7	CASSFGDRVSYEQYF	TGTGCCAGCAGCTTTGGGGACAGGGTATCCTACGAGCAGTACTTC
NA	TRBD1	TRBV28	TRBJ2-5	CASSLYQGEFPETQYF	TGTGCCAGCAGTTTGTACCAGGGGGAGTTCCCAGAGACCCAGTACTTC
once	NA	TRBV18	TRBJ2-6	CASSPGVFNSGANVLTF	TGTGCCAGCTCACCCGGCGTTTTCAACTCTGGGGCCAACGTCCTGACTTTC
NA	TRBD1	TRBV5-1	TRBJ1-4	CASSLEGTGNEKLFF	TGCGCCAGCAGCTTGGAAGGGACAGGCAATGAAAAACTGTTTTTT
once	TRBD1	TRBV7-8	TRBJ1-5	CASSLVGTGNQPQHF	TGTGCCAGCAGCTTAGTGGGGACAGGCAATCAGCCCCAGCATTTT
few	NA	TRBV6-1	TRBJ1-2	CASTTVGTTYGYTF	TGTGCCAGCACTACCGTCGGGACAACCTATGGCTACACCTTC
NA	NA	TRBV5-4	TRBJ2-3	CASSYWRGDYTDTQYF	TGTGCCAGCAGCTATTGGAGGGGGGACTACACAGATACGCAGTATTTT
NA	NA	TRBV5-6	TRBJ1-2	CASSPGGPNYGYTF	TGTGCCAGCAGTCCCGGGGGGCCTAACTATGGCTACACCTTC
few	NA	TRBV2	TRBJ1-2	CASSEARGSYGYTF	TGTGCCAGCAGTGAAGCTCGCGGTTCCTATGGCTACACCTTC
few	NA	TRBV4-1	TRBJ1-5	CASSPGDQHQPQHF	TGCGCCAGCAGCCCTGGGGACCAGCATCAGCCCCAGCATTTT
few	NA	TRBV5-1	TRBJ1-1	CASSLDGAGLEAFF	TGCGCCAGCAGCTTGGACGGGGCTGGACTTGAAGCTTTCTTT
NA	TRBD2	TRBV7-3	TRBJ2-1	CASSSGGLAGAGSEQFF	TGTGCCAGCAGCTCGGGGGGGCTAGCGGGGGCCGGGAGTGAGCAGTTCTTC
NA	NA	TRBV5-4	TRBJ1-1	CASSLGDTEAFF	TGTGCCAGCAGCTTGGGGGACACTGAAGCTTTCTTT
NA	TRBD1	TRBV28	TRBJ2-7	CASSLLATGGYEQYF	TGTGCCAGCTCCCTTTTGGCCACAGGGGGCTACGAGCAGTACTTC
NA	NA	TRBV21-1	TRBJ2-3	CASSNERKRGYYTDTQYF	TGTGCCAGCAGTAACGAAAGGAAGCGGGGCTATTACACAGATACGCAGTATTTT
NA	NA	TRBV28	TRBJ2-5	CASREPGSLLQETQYF	TGTGCCAGCAGAGAACCGGGATCCCTACTCCAAGAGACCCAGTACTTC
few	TRBD1	TRBV2	TRBJ1-5	CASSQQGRGNQPQHF	TGTGCCAGCAGTCAACAGGGGAGAGGCAATCAGCCCCAGCATTTT
NA	NA	TRBV5-1	TRBJ1-4	CASSQLGETNEKLFF	TGCGCCAGCAGCCAACTGGGAGAAACTAATGAAAAACTGTTTTTT
NA	NA	TRBV6-9	TRBJ2-4	CASSYPRTGKNIQYF	TGTGCCAGCAGTTACCCACGGACGGGTAAAAACATTCAGTACTTC
NA	NA	TRBV10-3	TRBJ2-1	CAIGGGAYNEQFF	TGTGCCATCGGAGGGGGGGCCTACAATGAGCAGTTCTTC
NA	NA	TRBV10-3	TRBJ2-7	CAMRPASGNEQYF	TGTGCCATGAGACCGGCATCAGGCAACGAGCAGTACTTC
NA	NA	TRBV5-1	TRBJ2-4	CASSLSQGKNIQYF	TGCGCCAGCAGCTTGAGTCAGGGCAAAAACATTCAGTACTTC